This entry lists 32 T cell receptor beta chains sequenced from one sample in a study of CD8 T cells in Susac syndrome. A quantity of about 0.5 to 1 ug RNA underwent reverse transcription using random hexamers. TCRdb re-called the immunoSEQ multiplex PCR reads with MiXCR, one entry per CDR3 protein. This table has about 210,000 distinct CDR3 sequences, under 95% appearing once. Specimen: CD4+ T cells from PBMCs. These receptor sequences come from a human donor in good health.

The rearrangement links TRBV7-2 to TRBJ2-5; 8 bases align to TRBD2. J lost 5 bases, V lost 5 bases, and 10 bases had no gene match. The CDR3 has 15 residues. The germline V gene encodes CDR1 SGHTA and CDR2 FQGNSA. The CDR3 DNA is TGTGCCAGCAGCCCCCGTTGGCGGGGGGCGGAGACCCAGTACTTC. This codes for CASSPRWRGAETQYF.

The chain carries TRBV6-6 and TRBJ2-7; 8 positions agree with TRBD1. The ends lost 8 bases at V and 1 base at J; junction bases unmatched: 10. The length of the CDR3 is 15 residues. Germline V gene sequence: CDR1 MNHNY, CDR2 SVGAGI (reference sequence). The CDR3 reads CASRETGQESYEQYF. CDR3 DNA: TGTGCCAGCCGGGAGACGGGACAGGAATCCTACGAGCAGTACTTC.

The table lists this clonotype with a few counts. The rearrangement links TRBV28 to TRBJ1-1; D is ambiguous. Per germline, CDR1 MDHEN and CDR2 SYDVKM. Trimming stripped 4 bases from V and 2 bases from J, with 5 bases between. This CDR3 has 12 amino acids. The CDR3 is CASSSDNTEAFF. The CDR3 coding sequence is TGTGCCAGCAGTTCTGATAACACTGAAGCTTTCTTT. The variable domain in full, completed from reference TRBV28 and TRBJ1-1, reads DVKVTQSSRYLVKRTGEKVFLECVQDMDHENMFWYRQDPGLGLRLIYFSYDVKMKEKGDIPEGYSVSREKKERFSLILESASTNQTSMYLCASSSDNTEAFFGQGTRLTVV.

The chain employs TRBV6-5 and TRBJ1-2; a possible D gene is TRBD1 (5 bases). Germline V gene lookup returns CDR1 MNHEY and CDR2 SVGAGI. V lost 6 bases and J 3 bases, leaving 11 bases between the germline ends. The CDR3 is 13 residues long. For the CDR3, the DNA is TGTGCCAGCAGCCCCAGGGCGGACTATGGCTACACCTTC. Encoded protein: CASSPRADYGYTF.

This clonotype was seen a single time. The chain combines TRBV19 with TRBJ2-3, with D possibly being TRBD2 (5 bases). Trimming stripped 2 bases from V and 6 bases from J, with 15 bases between. The CDR3 length is 15 residues. Germline-derived CDR1 and CDR2 are LNHDA and SQIVND (reference sequence). The CDR3 region is CASSIIGGPRDTQYF. DNA of the CDR3: TGTGCCAGTAGTATAATCGGCGGGCCCCGGGATACGCAGTATTTT.

The genes are TRBV9 and TRBJ2-1; D gene unclear. Germline V gene data show CDR1 as SGDLS and CDR2 as YYNGEE. V was trimmed by 4 bases and J by 10 bases, leaving 12 bases between them. The CDR3 is 12 residues long. The DNA for the CDR3 is TGTGCCAGCAGCCTCCACGAGACAGAGCAGTTCTTC. It translates to CASSLHETEQFF.

The genes are TRBV3-1 and TRBJ1-1; D gene uncertain. Germline assignment: CDR1 LGHDT and CDR2 YNNKEL (reference sequence). Trimming took off 0 bases at V and 1 base at J, with 9 bases between the two ends. The CDR3 sequence is 15 residues long. As DNA, the CDR3 is TGTGCCAGCAGCCAAGATGGGCGCAAGAACACTGAAGCTTTCTTT. Translation gives CASSQDGRKNTEAFF.

The gene calls are TRBV6-1 and TRBJ2-1; 12 bases are a match to TRBD1. The CDR3 loop spans 16 amino acids. CDR1 is MNHNS, CDR2 SASEGT, per germline. With V trimmed by 7 bases and J by 8 bases, 12 bases remained unmatched. The CDR3 DNA sequence: TGTGCCAGCAAAATATCCCCGGGACAGGGGGCCCATGAGCAGTTCTTC. It codes for CASKISPGQGAHEQFF.

This chain joins TRBV5-1 and TRBJ1-2; tentative D call: TRBD1 (6 bases). The CDR3 covers 12 residues. CDR1 and CDR2 from the germline V gene are SGHRS and YFSETQ. With 5 bases removed from V and 10 bases from J, the gap between germline ends came to 15 bases. CDR3 region: CASREVQGIYTF. The CDR3 DNA sequence: TGCGCCAGCAGGGAAGTACAGGGAATCTACACCTTC.

This chain connects TRBV4-2 to TRBJ2-5; maybe TRBD1 (5 bases). V lost 0 bases and J lost 4, with 6 bases in between. Germline V gene data show CDR1 as LGHNA and CDR2 as YNFKEQ. The CDR3 totals 13 residues. Written as DNA, the CDR3 is TGTGCCAGCAGCCAAGAAGGGGCAGAGACCCAGTACTTC. Translation: CASSQEGAETQYF.

This chain links TRBV5-1 with TRBJ1-1; D gene uncertain. The germline V and J ends were trimmed by 1 base and 1 base, with 11 bases remaining between them. The CDR3 has 15 amino acids. Germline V lookup: CDR1 SGHRS, CDR2 YFSETQ. The CDR3 sequence: CASSLNMQANTEAFF. CDR3 DNA: TGCGCCAGCAGCTTGAATATGCAGGCGAACACTGAAGCTTTCTTT.

The chain carries TRBV20-1 and TRBJ1-6; D is uncertain. Germline V lookup: CDR1 DFQATT, CDR2 SNEGSKA (reference sequence). Between the trimmed V and J ends, which lost 5 bases and 9 bases, there was a span of 17 bases. The CDR3 extends over 14 amino acids. The CDR3: CSARVGLSISPLHF. CDR3 nucleotide sequence: TGCAGTGCTCGAGTCGGGTTATCCATTTCACCCCTCCACTTT.

The rearrangement links TRBV13 to TRBJ2-7, with TRBD2 as a possible D gene (6 bases). The V gene lost 5 bases and the J gene lost 2 bases, with 13 bases spanning the gap. Germline V CDR1 and CDR2: PRHDT, FYEKMQ (reference sequence). CDR3 length: 14 amino acids. The CDR3 protein is CASSLRRTTYEQYF. The CDR3 nucleotides read TGTGCCAGCAGCCTAAGACGGACTACCTACGAGCAGTACTTC.

The V and J genes are TRBV12-3 or TRBV12-4 and TRBJ2-3, with D perhaps TRBD1 or TRBD2 (6 bases each). The CDR3 extends over 15 amino acids. The V and J ends lost 6 bases and 6 bases respectively, with 19 bases between them. CDR3 coding DNA: TGTGCCAGCAGCCCGGACTTAGGGGGGAGTGATACGCAGTATTTT. Protein product: CASSPDLGGSDTQYF.

The J gene is TRBJ2-1, the V gene TRBV29-1, with D perhaps matching TRBD2 (5 bases). The CDR3 totals 12 residues. Per the germline V gene, CDR1 is SQVTM and CDR2 is ANQGSEA. The germline V and J ends were trimmed by 1 base and 7 bases, with 8 bases remaining between them. The CDR3 loop reads CSVEARGNEQFF. The CDR3 DNA reads TGCAGCGTTGAAGCCAGAGGGAATGAGCAGTTCTTC.

The chain couples TRBV29-1 to TRBJ2-2; 8 positions agree with TRBD1. CDR1 and CDR2 from the germline V gene are SQVTM and ANQGSEA. The CDR3 contains 13 residues. V lost 6 bases and J lost 4; bases outside the gene matches: 4. The CDR3 sequence: CSVRGPGTGELFF. DNA of the CDR3: TGCAGCGTCAGGGGGCCGGGCACCGGGGAGCTGTTTTTT.

The genes are TRBV12-3 or TRBV12-4 and TRBJ2-2; D is unclear. This CDR3 has 12 amino acids. V was clipped by 6 bases and J by 7 bases, with 9 bases between them. The CDR3 protein is CASRPVFGELFF. The CDR3 DNA reads as TGTGCCAGCAGACCGGTCTTCGGGGAGCTGTTTTTT.

The CDR3 coding sequence is TGTGCCAGCAGCGCGCCGGGACAGGGGAACTATGGCTACACCTTC. This gives the protein CASSAPGQGNYGYTF. The V gene is TRBV7-9, the J gene TRBJ1-2; 10 bases agree with TRBD1. CDR3 length equals 15 residues. The V gene end was trimmed by 5 bases and the J gene end by 2 bases; junction bases not matched to a gene: 5. Germline V gene data show CDR1 as SEHNR and CDR2 as FQNEAQ (reference sequence).

This chain joins TRBV18 and TRBJ1-3; D unresolved. V lost 3 bases, J lost 3 bases, and 6 bases lay in between. The CDR3 length is 13 residues. Germline V gene lookup returns CDR1 KGHSH and CDR2 LQKENI. In DNA form, the CDR3 reads TGTGCCAGCTCACCTAAGCATGGAAACACCATATATTTT. It yields the protein CASSPKHGNTIYF.

The chain joins TRBV28 to TRBJ1-3; D is unclear. Trimming removed 6 bases from V and 3 bases from J, with 24 bases in between. CDR1 is MDHEN, CDR2 SYDVKM, per germline. The CDR3 has 18 amino acids. CDR3 nucleotide sequence: TGTGCCAGCAGCTCCCGGGGAGGGTATGGTTTAGGTGGAAACACCATATATTTT. Translation: CASSSRGGYGLGGNTIYF.

This chain connects TRBV3-1 to TRBJ2-5; D tentatively reads TRBD1 or TRBD2 (5 bases each). The length of the CDR3 is 14 residues. The V gene's germline CDR1 is LGHDT and CDR2 YNNKEL (reference sequence). Trimming cost V 0 bases and J 3 bases, with 8 bases left between them. This CDR3 reads CASSQDWDEETQYF. DNA of the CDR3: TGTGCCAGCAGCCAAGATTGGGACGAAGAGACCCAGTACTTC.

The chain uses TRBV5-1 and TRBJ2-7, with 7 bases that match TRBD2. V shed 0 bases and J 3 bases; nucleotides not matched to a gene: 6. The CDR3 is made up of 15 amino acids. Germline CDR1 SGHRS, CDR2 YFSETQ. The CDR3 region is CASSLASGAYYEQYF. The CDR3, as DNA: TGCGCCAGCAGCTTGGCCAGCGGGGCCTACTACGAGCAGTACTTC.

The chain is built from TRBV18 and TRBJ2-1; D gene unclear. Germline V gene data show CDR1 as KGHSH and CDR2 as LQKENI. Trimming removed 0 bases from V and 0 bases from J, with 9 bases in between. This CDR3 comprises 16 residues. The CDR3 protein is CASSPPRTDSYNEQFF. CDR3 nucleotides: TGTGCCAGCTCACCACCGCGGACGGACTCCTACAATGAGCAGTTCTTC.

The chain couples TRBV5-1 to TRBJ1-4, with 8 bases that match TRBD1. The CDR3 length is 14 residues. The germline V gene encodes CDR1 SGHRS and CDR2 YFSETQ. The ends lost 4 bases at V and 7 bases at J; junction bases unmatched: 6. CDR3 sequence: CASSSRQGREKLFF. DNA for the CDR3: TGCGCCAGCAGCAGTAGACAGGGGCGTGAAAAACTGTTTTTT.

The gene calls are TRBV7-2 and TRBJ2-3; the D gene could be TRBD1 or TRBD2 (5 bases each). The V end lost 2 bases, the J end lost 5 bases, and 17 bases lay between the germline ends. Looked up from germline, CDR1 is SGHTA and CDR2 is FQGNSA. This CDR3 comprises 16 residues. The CDR3 DNA is TGTGCCAGCAGCTTACTGAGGGGCAGCCCCGTAGATACGCAGTATTTT. This translates into CASSLLRGSPVDTQYF.

The chain is built from TRBV12-3 or TRBV12-4 and TRBJ1-5, with 7 bases matching TRBD1. V trimming: 7 bases; J trimming: 2 bases; junction bases outside the gene matches: 5. This CDR3 is 14 amino acids long. CDR3 DNA sequence: TGTGCCAGCAAGATAACAGGGGGCAATCAGCCCCAGCATTTT. Encoded protein: CASKITGGNQPQHF.

The chain is built from TRBV10-3 and TRBJ2-6, with 8 positions matching TRBD1. The germline V gene encodes CDR1 ENHRY and CDR2 SYGVKD. The CDR3 has 16 amino acids. V gave up 3 bases and J gave up 4 bases; unmatched junction bases: 5. The CDR3 loop reads CAISDGQGSGANVLTF. The CDR3 nucleotides read TGTGCCATCAGTGACGGACAGGGTTCCGGGGCCAACGTCCTGACTTTC.

The chain uses TRBV12-3 or TRBV12-4 and TRBJ1-1; TRBD1 might be the D (6 bases). The CDR3 runs 14 residues. Trimming took 5 bases from V and 4 from J, leaving 14 bases between them. CDR3 sequence: CASSSGQPSTEAFF. In nucleotides, the CDR3 is TGTGCCAGCAGTAGCGGACAGCCGAGCACTGAAGCTTTCTTT.

This sequence joins TRBV6-1 and TRBJ2-5; 8 nucleotides line up with TRBD1. This CDR3 contains 13 residues. Germline CDR1 reads MNHNS; CDR2 reads SASEGT. Losses at the gene ends were 6 bases for V and 2 bases for J; bases not matched to a gene: 2. The CDR3 is CASSYRGQETQYF. Written as DNA, the CDR3 is TGTGCCAGCAGCTACAGGGGGCAAGAGACCCAGTACTTC.

V gene TRBV28 combines with J gene TRBJ1-5, with D possibly being TRBD1 (5 bases). The CDR3 covers 16 residues. The V and J ends lost 5 bases and 0 bases respectively, with 14 bases between them. CDR1 MDHEN and CDR2 SYDVKM come from the germline V gene. The CDR3 sequence: CASSLTGGISNQPQHF. The CDR3 DNA follows: TGTGCCAGCAGTCTAACAGGTGGAATTAGCAATCAGCCCCAGCATTTT.

This chain uses TRBV7-2 with TRBJ2-5, with D possibly TRBD2 on 5 matching bases. V shed 3 bases and J shed 5 bases, with 13 bases lying between them. The CDR3 runs to 14 residues. CDR1 is SGHTA and CDR2 is FQGNSA in the germline V gene. This chain's CDR3 is CASSFGDRTETQYF. The CDR3, as DNA: TGTGCCAGCAGCTTCGGGGATCGCACGGAGACCCAGTACTTC. Looking up the rest from reference TRBV7-2 and TRBJ2-5 gives the full variable domain: GAGVSQSPSNKVTEKGKDVELRCDPISGHTALYWYRQSLGQGLEFLIYFQGNSAPDKSGLPSDRFSAERTGGSVSTLTIQRTQQEDSAVYLCASSFGDRTETQYFGPGTRLLVL.

V usage is TRBV6-6 and J usage is TRBJ2-1; D is perhaps TRBD1 (6 bases). The CDR3 spans 14 residues. Trimming pared 8 bases from V and 1 base from J, leaving 12 bases between. In germline, CDR1 is MNHNY, CDR2 SVGAGI (reference sequence). The CDR3 region is CASRMDSSYNEQFF. CDR3 DNA sequence: TGTGCCAGCCGGATGGACAGTTCCTACAATGAGCAGTTCTTC.